The 14 T cell receptor beta chains in this list originate from one sample, sequenced in a study of cytomegalovirus exposure and HLA in healthy donors. Amplification used 60 Vbeta primers and 13 Jbeta primers. Repertoires were generated with immunoSEQ multiplex PCR, while TCRdb's copy carries only in-frame clones and drops some. Of about 130,000 clones listed, approximately 81% are singletons. Sequencing was carried out using PBMCs. These receptors all come from a man aged 18-30 years in good health and CMV-seronegative.

The chain employs TRBV19 and TRBJ1-5, with D possibly TRBD1 on 6 matching bases. The CDR3 is 16 amino acids. Trimming cost V 5 bases and J 2 bases, with 16 bases left between them. Germline CDR1 is LNHDA and CDR2 is SQIVND (reference sequence). The DNA of the CDR3 is TGTGCCAGTAGTGTCCAACAGGGTAGGCGCAATCAGCCCCAGCATTTT. Translation gives CASSVQQGRRNQPQHF.

This clone came up a few times. This chain joins TRBV6-4 and TRBJ2-1; tentatively, D is TRBD2 (5 bases). CDR1 and CDR2 from the germline V gene are MRHNA and SNTAGT. The CDR3 spans 13 residues. Trimming pared 0 bases from V and 7 bases from J, leaving 7 bases between. CDR3 nucleotide sequence: TGTGCCAGCAGTGACTCGGGGAGAAATGAGCAGTTCTTC. As protein: CASSDSGRNEQFF.

The chain recombines TRBV9 with TRBJ2-7; 8 bases match TRBD2. Germline V gene data show CDR1 as SGDLS and CDR2 as YYNGEE. This CDR3 is built from 15 residues. The V and J ends lost 0 bases and 3 bases, in that order; junction bases with no gene match: 5. The CDR3 DNA reads as TGTGCCAGCAGCGTAGCGACTAGCGAGGTCTACGAGCAGTACTTC. Amino acid sequence: CASSVATSEVYEQYF.

The V gene is TRBV6-5, the J gene TRBJ1-6; TRBD1 matches 7 bases. Germline V gene lookup returns CDR1 MNHEY and CDR2 SVGAGI. This CDR3 contains 15 residues. Trimming at V came to 0 bases and at J to 6 bases, leaving 2 bases not matched to a gene. CDR3 amino acids: CASSYSGTANSPLHF. The DNA for the CDR3 is TGTGCCAGCAGTTACTCAGGGACAGCTAATTCACCCCTCCACTTT.

The chain carries TRBV21-1 and TRBJ1-2. TRBV21-1 is deemed a pseudogene. CDR3 length equals 12 residues. The CDR3 DNA sequence: TGTGCCAGCACACTCAACGACTATGGCTACACCTTC. Amino acids: CASTLNDYGYTF.

CDR3 coding DNA: TGTGCCACAAAAATCGGACAGAGTAACACTGAAGCTTTCTTT. Translated: CATKIGQSNTEAFF. The V and J genes are TRBV27 and TRBJ1-1, with a possible D match to TRBD1 (6 bases). The germline gives CDR1 MNHEY, CDR2 SMNVEV (reference sequence). There are 14 residues in the CDR3. Trimming removed 10 bases from V and 2 bases from J, with 17 bases in between.

V gene TRBV5-1 combines with J gene TRBJ2-7, with D possibly TRBD1 on 5 matching bases. Germline assignment: CDR1 SGHRS and CDR2 YFSETQ. CDR3 size: 16 residues. Trimming pared 1 base from V and 7 bases from J, leaving 21 bases between. CDR3 protein: CASSLYLAGSPVEQYF. The CDR3 coding sequence is TGCGCCAGCAGCTTGTATTTGGCAGGGTCCCCGGTAGAGCAGTACTTC.

The rearrangement links TRBV7-8 to TRBJ1-1, with 8 bases matching TRBD1. Germline CDR1 is SGHVS and CDR2 is FQNEAQ. This CDR3 is 12 amino acids long. J lost 9 bases, V lost 5 bases, and 5 bases had no gene match. As DNA, the CDR3 is TGTGCCAGCAGCCCAGGGACAGGCCAAGCTTTCTTT. It translates to CASSPGTGQAFF.

The chain is built from TRBV6-1 and TRBJ2-7; TRBD1 might be the D (5 bases). CDR3 size: 13 residues. V lost 4 bases, J lost 3 bases, and 10 bases lay in between. Germline lookup yields CDR1 MNHNS and CDR2 SASEGT. CDR3 coding DNA: TGTGCCAGCAGTGCAGGGAACAGCTACGAGCAGTACTTC. It translates to CASSAGNSYEQYF.

The chain recombines TRBV13 with TRBJ2-5, with D maybe TRBD1 (5 bases). The CDR3 contains 14 residues. In germline, CDR1 is PRHDT, CDR2 FYEKMQ (reference sequence). Trimming left V 3 bases short and J 7 bases short, with 15 bases between. The CDR3 DNA follows: TGTGCCAGCAGCTTGAGACAGCTTTTTGGGACCCAGTACTTC. It encodes CASSLRQLFGTQYF.

This sequence joins TRBV5-1 and TRBJ2-5; 11 bases fit TRBD1. The CDR3 contains 16 residues. Per the germline V gene, CDR1 is SGHRS and CDR2 is YFSETQ. The ends lost 0 bases at V and 3 bases at J; junction bases unmatched: 4. The CDR3 here is CASSLGTGGGEETQYF. The DNA for the CDR3 is TGCGCCAGCAGCTTGGGGACAGGGGGCGGGGAAGAGACCCAGTACTTC.

The V gene is TRBV11-2, the J gene TRBJ1-6; the D is unclear. The CDR3 contains 16 residues. Germline CDR1 is SGHAT and CDR2 is FQNNGV. With 3 bases removed from V and 12 bases from J, the gap between germline ends came to 21 bases. The CDR3 region is CASSFGLKRENRPLHF. In DNA, the CDR3 is TGTGCCAGCAGCTTCGGGTTAAAGAGGGAAAATCGACCCCTCCACTTT. Using reference TRBV11-2 and TRBJ1-6 for the parts outside the CDR3, the full variable domain is EAGVAQSPRYKIIEKRQSVAFWCNPISGHATLYWYQQILGQGPKLLIQFQNNGVVDDSQLPKDRFSAERLKGVDSTLKIQPAKLEDSAVYLCASSFGLKRENRPLHFGNGTRLTVT.

This clone has more than one count but fewer than ten. The J gene is TRBJ2-5, the V gene TRBV7-2; D possibly corresponds to TRBD2 (5 bases). The end of the DNA aligns better with TRBJ2-7, so the J call may be wrong. Germline assignment: CDR1 SGHTA and CDR2 FQGNSA. The CDR3 spans 15 residues. The CDR3 DNA follows: TGTGCCAGCAGCCCAGGAGGAGTCCAACTGGGCGAGCAGTACTTC. Residues: CASSPGGVQLGEQYF.

The chain links TRBV27 to TRBJ1-1; 8 positions match TRBD1. Losses at the gene ends were 5 bases for V and 0 bases for J; bases not matched to a gene: 5. This CDR3 comprises 15 residues. Germline CDR1 reads MNHEY; CDR2 reads SMNVEV (reference sequence). This chain's CDR3 is CASSADRGMNTEAFF. Written as DNA, the CDR3 is TGTGCCAGCAGTGCCGACAGGGGAATGAACACTGAAGCTTTCTTT.